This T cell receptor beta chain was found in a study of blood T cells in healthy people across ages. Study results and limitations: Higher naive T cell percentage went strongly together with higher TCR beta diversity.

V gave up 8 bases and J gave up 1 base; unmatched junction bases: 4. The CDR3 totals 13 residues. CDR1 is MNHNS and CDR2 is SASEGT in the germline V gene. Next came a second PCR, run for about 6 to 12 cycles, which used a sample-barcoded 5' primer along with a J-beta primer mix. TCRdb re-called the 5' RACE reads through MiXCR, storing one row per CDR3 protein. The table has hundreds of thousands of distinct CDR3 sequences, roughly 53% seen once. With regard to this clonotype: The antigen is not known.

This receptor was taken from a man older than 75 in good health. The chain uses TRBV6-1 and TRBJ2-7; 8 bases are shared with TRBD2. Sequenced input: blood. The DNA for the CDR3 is TGTGCCAGCGCACTAGCGGCATCCTACGAGCAGTACTTC. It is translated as CASALAASYEQYF.